The next 5 T cell receptor beta chains were all read from a single sample in a study of blood T cell repertoires in COVID-19. This table comes from immunoSEQ multiplex PCR, and its TCRdb copy is limited to in-frame clones, with some not included. Among approximately 220,000 clones listed, approximately 88% were seen once. Sequencing was performed on PBMCs or T cells enriched from blood (not recorded which). The receptors derive from a woman aged 30 to 39 with acute COVID-19.

This chain connects TRBV5-4 to TRBJ2-3; 12 bases agree with TRBD2. After removal of 4 bases from V and 3 bases from J, the junction contained 12 bases not matched to a gene. From germline, CDR1 is SGHNT and CDR2 YYREEE (reference sequence). The CDR3 loop spans 18 amino acids. This chain's CDR3 is CASSGASGGDVGTDTQYF. In nucleotides, the CDR3 is TGTGCCAGCAGCGGGGCTAGCGGGGGGGATGTCGGGACAGATACGCAGTATTTT.

V is TRBV27 and J is TRBJ2-3; D not certain. This CDR3 is built from 14 residues. Germline CDR1 reads MNHEY; CDR2 reads SMNVEV (reference sequence). The V end was cut by 8 bases, the J end by 3 bases, with 15 bases between. CDR3 coding DNA: TGTGCCAGCGCACCACTCCTCGGGACAGATACGCAGTATTTT. Encoded protein: CASAPLLGTDTQYF.

The chain uses TRBV3-1 (or the pseudogene TRBV3-2) and TRBJ2-3; 9 bases are shared with TRBD1. CDR1 and CDR2 (germline): LGHDT, YNNKEL (reference sequence). V trimming: 10 bases; J trimming: 4 bases; junction bases outside the gene matches: 9. The length of the CDR3 is 14 residues. The CDR3 sequence: CATSRQGGADTQYF. The CDR3 nucleotides are TGTGCCACCAGTCGACAGGGGGGAGCAGATACGCAGTATTTT.

This clone was counted between two and nine times. V usage is TRBV5-1 and J usage is TRBJ1-6; 10 nucleotides agree with TRBD1. Germline CDR1 and CDR2: SGHRS and YFSETQ. V dropped 4 bases and J dropped 6; count of bases not matched to a gene: 4. This CDR3 comprises 15 residues. This CDR3 is CASSDRDRGNSPLHF. In DNA, the CDR3 is TGCGCCAGCAGCGACCGGGACAGGGGTAATTCACCCCTCCACTTT.

The chain carries TRBV25-1 and TRBJ1-2, with 8 bases matching TRBD1. Losses at the gene ends were 1 base for V and 8 bases for J; bases not matched to a gene: 6. The CDR3 spans 14 residues. Germline loops: CDR1 MGHDK, CDR2 SYGVNS. CDR3 sequence: CASSEFGQGNGYTF. CDR3 nucleotides: TGTGCCAGCAGTGAATTTGGACAGGGCAACGGCTACACCTTC.